The 17 T cell receptor beta chains listed next were all sequenced from one sample in a study of blood T cell repertoires in COVID-19. This table comes from immunoSEQ multiplex PCR, and its TCRdb copy is limited to in-frame clones, with some not included. The sample has more than 80,000 clones, 70% to 85% seen once; the top ten hold approximately 25%. The sequencing sample was made of peripheral blood. Receptors were obtained from a woman in her sixties or seventies in a cohort sampled during active or convalescent COVID-19.

This sequence joins TRBV12-3 or TRBV12-4 and TRBJ2-7; TRBD2 is a possible D gene (5 bases). V was trimmed by 4 bases and J by 2 bases, leaving 9 bases between them. This CDR3 has 13 amino acids. The CDR3 nucleotides are TGTGCCAGCAGTTCGATGAGGGCCTACGAGCAGTACTTC. Its translation: CASSSMRAYEQYF.

The V call is TRBV19, the J call TRBJ2-7; D remains unclear. V dropped 5 bases and J dropped 4 bases, with 6 bases sitting between them. Germline V gene lookup returns CDR1 LNHDA and CDR2 SQIVND (reference sequence). CDR3 length equals 11 residues. The CDR3 sequence: CASSDIYEQYF. The CDR3 bases are TGTGCCAGTAGTGACATATACGAGCAGTACTTC.

A single count supports this clone. The chain couples TRBV5-1 to TRBJ1-2; unclear D gene. V gave up 0 bases and J gave up 0 bases, with 9 bases separating them. The germline V gene has CDR1 SGHRS and CDR2 YFSETQ. The CDR3 has 15 residues. The CDR3: CASSLVSSSNYGYTF. CDR3 sequence (DNA): TGCGCCAGCAGCTTGGTAAGCTCTTCTAACTATGGCTACACCTTC.

This chain joins TRBV4-3 and TRBJ2-3, with TRBD2 as a possible D gene (6 bases). The CDR3 extends over 15 amino acids. V was pared by 0 bases and J by 6 bases, with 13 bases between. The germline CDR1 and CDR2 sequences are LGHNA and YSLEER. The CDR3 region is CASSQDWVRGDTQYF. The CDR3 bases are TGCGCCAGCAGCCAAGATTGGGTCCGGGGGGATACGCAGTATTTT.

This sequence joins TRBV5-1 and TRBJ2-7, with 9 bases fitting TRBD1. Germline CDR1 reads SGHRS; CDR2 reads YFSETQ. With 4 bases clipped from V and 4 bases from J, the junction kept 9 bases outside the gene matches. The CDR3 runs 15 residues. CDR3 amino acids: CASSLIPQGAYEQYF. DNA for the CDR3: TGCGCCAGCAGCCTAATTCCACAGGGGGCTTACGAGCAGTACTTC.

At least ten counts were recorded for this clone. V and J are TRBV10-3 and TRBJ2-7; a weak D match, TRBD1 (6 bases). In germline, CDR1 is ENHRY, CDR2 SYGVKD. This CDR3 spans 15 amino acids. V shed 0 bases and J shed 6 bases, with 15 bases lying between them. The CDR3 is CAISESGAGVSEQYF. The CDR3 nucleotides read TGTGCCATCAGTGAGTCAGGGGCAGGGGTTAGCGAGCAGTACTTC.

This rearrangement joins TRBV7-3 to TRBJ1-2; the D gene is possibly TRBD1 (5 bases). This CDR3 comprises 19 residues. V was shortened by 1 base and J by 5 bases, with 26 bases between the two germline ends. Germline values: CDR1 SGHTA, CDR2 FQGTGA. CDR3 loop: CASSLINFYRQNTAYGYTF. The CDR3 DNA reads TGTGCCAGCAGCTTAATTAATTTTTATCGACAGAATACTGCGTATGGCTACACCTTC.

This sequence joins TRBV4-3 and TRBJ1-3; D call uncertain. CDR3 length: 15 residues. Germline assignment: CDR1 LGHNA and CDR2 YSLEER. Trimming cost V 0 bases and J 7 bases, with 13 bases left between them. The CDR3 region is CASSQDSGRSNTIYF. In DNA, the CDR3 is TGCGCCAGCAGCCAAGATTCCGGGAGAAGCAACACCATATATTTT.

J is TRBJ2-7 and V is TRBV18; 7 nucleotides line up with TRBD2. The CDR3 sequence is 16 residues long. Germline values: CDR1 KGHSH, CDR2 LQKENI. The trim removed 2 bases at V and 3 bases at J, leaving 10 bases unmatched. The CDR3 nucleotides read TGTGCCAGCTCACCAACATCCGGGACGGGAGGCTACGAGCAGTACTTC. This encodes CASSPTSGTGGYEQYF.

As for this clone: Compared with germline, one end of the junction differs, possibly owing to a read error. This chain links TRBV19 with TRBJ2-5, with 9 bases aligning to TRBD2. CDR1 is LNHDA, CDR2 SQIVND, per germline (reference sequence). CDR3 length: 14 amino acids. The CDR3 DNA follows: TGTGCCAGTAGTATAGTGATGGTAGCGGGGGACCGTCACTTC. Protein sequence: CASSIVMVAGDRHF.

The chain recombines TRBV6-2 or TRBV6-3 with TRBJ1-5; D gene uncertain. The CDR3 is 17 amino acids. Trimming shortened V by 4 bases and J by 1 base, and 17 bases separated the two germline ends. Per germline, CDR1 MNHEY and CDR2 SVGEGT. The CDR3, as DNA: TGTGCCAGCAGTTTAACCCAACGGTCTTTGAGCAATCAGCCCCAGCATTTT. It translates to CASSLTQRSLSNQPQHF.

This sequence joins TRBV12-5 and TRBJ1-5; D is perhaps TRBD1 (6 bases). V lost 6 bases and J lost 6, with 18 bases in between. Germline CDR1 and CDR2: LGHNT and FRNRAP. The CDR3 has 15 residues. Written as DNA, the CDR3 is TGTGCTAGTGGGACTTTGGCAGGGGCGGTTCAGCCCCAGCATTTT. Residues: CASGTLAGAVQPQHF.

The V and J genes are TRBV7-9 and TRBJ2-7, with D possibly being TRBD2 (5 bases). Germline loops: CDR1 SEHNR, CDR2 FQNEAQ (reference sequence). Trimming stripped 5 bases from V and 7 bases from J, with 15 bases between. This CDR3 region has 13 residues. This CDR3 is CASSVVGSGEQYF. The CDR3 bases are TGTGCCAGCAGCGTAGTGGGCAGCGGTGAGCAGTACTTC.

This CDR3 reads CASSLSLSRAGETQYF. DNA of the CDR3: TGCGCCAGCAGCTTGTCCCTAAGTCGAGCAGGAGAGACCCAGTACTTC. V gene TRBV5-1 combines with J gene TRBJ2-5; D gene ambiguous. Per the germline V gene, CDR1 is SGHRS and CDR2 is YFSETQ. Trimming left V 1 base short and J 4 bases short, with 17 bases between. The CDR3 runs to 16 residues.

This clone was recorded once. J is TRBJ1-2 and V is TRBV5-5; D might be TRBD1 (5 bases). The CDR3 extends over 13 amino acids. The V end lost 0 bases, the J end lost 4 bases, and 7 bases lay between the germline ends. Per germline, CDR1 SGHKS and CDR2 YYEKEE (reference sequence). Written as DNA, the CDR3 is TGTGCCAGCAGCTTGGGCAGGGCCTATGGCTACACCTTC. Amino acids: CASSLGRAYGYTF.

This clone was counted between two and nine times. This sequence joins TRBV4-2 and TRBJ1-2; D perhaps matches TRBD1 (5 bases). CDR1 is LGHNA, CDR2 YNFKEQ, per germline. The ends were cut back, 4 bases at V and 0 bases at J, with 15 bases in the middle. This CDR3 has 16 residues. The CDR3: CASSREGAGPNYGYTF. The CDR3 DNA sequence: TGTGCCAGCAGCCGGGAAGGGGCAGGGCCTAACTATGGCTACACCTTC.

In this sample, this clone turned up once. The chain joins TRBV27 to TRBJ2-7; TRBD2 matches 10 bases. The germline CDR1 and CDR2 sequences are MNHEY and SMNVEV (reference sequence). The CDR3 has 16 residues. Trimming removed 6 bases from V and 7 bases from J; junction bases left unmatched: 15. In DNA, the CDR3 is TGTGCCAGCAGCCTCCTAGGGAGCGGGGGGGCTCGGGAGCAGTACTTC. Translation gives CASSLLGSGGAREQYF.